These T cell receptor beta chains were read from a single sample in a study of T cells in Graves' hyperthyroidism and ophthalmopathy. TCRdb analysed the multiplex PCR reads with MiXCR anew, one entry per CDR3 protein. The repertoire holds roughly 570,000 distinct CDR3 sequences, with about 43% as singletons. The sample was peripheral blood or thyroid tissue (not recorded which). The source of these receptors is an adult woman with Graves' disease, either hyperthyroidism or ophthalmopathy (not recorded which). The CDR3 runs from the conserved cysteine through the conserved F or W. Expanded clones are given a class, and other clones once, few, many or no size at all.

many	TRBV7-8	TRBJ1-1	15	CASSLFWGSRAEAFF
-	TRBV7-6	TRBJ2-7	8	CASFEQYF
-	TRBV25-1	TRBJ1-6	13	CASSIGRRSPPHF
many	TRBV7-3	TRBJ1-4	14	CASSSGDRGGKLFF
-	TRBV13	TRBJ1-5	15	CASILGGLFGQPQHF
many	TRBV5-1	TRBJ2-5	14	CASSFTGRAETQYF
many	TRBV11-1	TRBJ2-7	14	CASSFDRVSYEQYF
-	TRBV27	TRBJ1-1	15	CASSSRQGMNTEAFF
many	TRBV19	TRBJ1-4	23	CASSGVTAIERDWSLLLGEKLFF
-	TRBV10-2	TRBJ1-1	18	CASRVGTAPALMNTEAFF
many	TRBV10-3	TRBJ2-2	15	CAISESVSRGGELFF
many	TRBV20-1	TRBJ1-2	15	CSAFNPGLGSYGYTF
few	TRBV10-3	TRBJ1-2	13	CAISGDGSYGYTF
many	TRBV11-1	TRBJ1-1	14	CASSSSTVNTEAFF
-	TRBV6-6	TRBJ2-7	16	CAITLDGGETGYEQYF
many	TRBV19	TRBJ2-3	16	CASSTRPGIGTDTQYF
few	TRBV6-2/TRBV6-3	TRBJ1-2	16	CASSYQQDTVGYGYTF